The 24 T cell receptor beta chains reported below all come from one sample, sequenced in a study of blood T cell repertoires in COVID-19. Some clones are missing from TCRdb's copy, which holds only in-frame ones; the method was immunoSEQ multiplex PCR. The sample records 150,000 to 200,000 clones, just under 95% being singletons. The sequenced sample was peripheral blood. Receptors originate from a woman between 45 and 65 years old with acute or convalescent COVID-19.

The rearrangement joins TRBV12-5 to TRBJ1-1; D may be TRBD1 (5 bases). Trimming took 6 bases from V and 1 from J, leaving 12 bases between them. This CDR3 has 14 residues. The germline V gene has CDR1 LGHNT and CDR2 FRNRAP. CDR3: CASGPDTQNTEAFF. CDR3 coding DNA: TGTGCTAGTGGGCCGGACACTCAGAACACTGAAGCTTTCTTT.

A word on this clone: The junction and the germline gene differ at one end; a read error may be behind it. The genes are TRBV28 and TRBJ1-2; 7 bases align to TRBD1. Germline V CDR1 and CDR2: MDHEN, SYDVKM. The CDR3 is made up of 11 amino acids. Written as DNA, the CDR3 is TGTGCCAGCAGTACAGGGGTTTTTCCCCGTTTC. Protein sequence: CASSTGVFPRF.

The J gene is TRBJ2-1, the V gene TRBV7-9; the D is unclear. Germline V gene sequence: CDR1 SEHNR, CDR2 FQNEAQ (reference sequence). The CDR3 totals 13 residues. The V end lost 2 bases, the J end lost 3 bases, and 5 bases lay between the germline ends. CDR3 protein: CASSLNSYNEQFF. CDR3 coding DNA: TGTGCCAGCAGCTTAAACAGCTACAATGAGCAGTTCTTC.

This rearrangement joins TRBV25-1 to TRBJ1-3, with 10 nucleotides matching TRBD1. The CDR3 has 17 amino acids. The junction had 11 bases not matched to a gene; V was cut back by 1 base and J by 8 bases. Germline assignment: CDR1 MGHDK and CDR2 SYGVNS. The CDR3 spells CASSEWAHGTGVDTIYF. The CDR3 nucleotides are TGTGCCAGCAGTGAATGGGCCCACGGGACAGGGGTCGACACCATATATTTT.

The genes are TRBV19 and TRBJ2-1; D ambiguous. Germline-derived CDR1 and CDR2 are LNHDA and SQIVND (reference sequence). Trimming shortened V by 0 bases and J by 3 bases, and 12 bases separated the two germline ends. The CDR3 spans 16 residues. The CDR3, as DNA: TGTGCCAGTAGTATAGATTCATACCAGATCTACAATGAGCAGTTCTTC. Its protein is CASSIDSYQIYNEQFF.

V gene TRBV28 combines with J gene TRBJ2-7; D ambiguous. Trimming stripped 3 bases from V and 3 bases from J, with 9 bases between. The CDR3 runs to 13 residues. Germline-derived CDR1 and CDR2 are MDHEN and SYDVKM. The CDR3, as DNA: TGTGCCAGCAGTTTCGTTAGAGGCTACGAGCAGTACTTC. It codes for CASSFVRGYEQYF.

The chain combines TRBV9 with TRBJ2-1; 7 bases match TRBD2. The length of the CDR3 is 16 residues. J gave up 6 bases and V 0 bases, and 9 bases lay outside the gene matches. CDR1 and CDR2 from the germline V gene are SGDLS and YYNGEE. Here the CDR3 reads CASSVEGRERGNEQFF. The CDR3 DNA reads TGTGCCAGCAGCGTAGAAGGGCGGGAGAGGGGCAATGAGCAGTTCTTC. The whole variable domain, remainder taken from reference TRBV9 and TRBJ2-1, is DSGVTQTPKHLITATGQRVTLRCSPRSGDLSVYWYQQSLDQGLQFLIQYYNGEERAKGNILERFSAQQFPDLHSELNLSSLELGDSALYFCASSVEGRERGNEQFFGPGTRLTVL.

This chain uses TRBV3-1 (or the pseudogene TRBV3-2) with TRBJ1-1; D uncertain. Per germline, CDR1 LGHDT and CDR2 YNNKEL (reference sequence). The CDR3 consists of 15 residues. V was shortened by 2 bases and J by 2 bases, with 12 bases between the two germline ends. The DNA of the CDR3 is TGTGCCAGCAGCCAATCTCAGGCGTCTAACACTGAAGCTTTCTTT. Encoded protein: CASSQSQASNTEAFF.

This chain joins TRBV30 and TRBJ1-3; no definite D call. Deletions cut 8 bases from V and 2 bases from J, with 25 bases between. Germline assignment: CDR1 GTSNPN and CDR2 SVGIG (reference sequence). This CDR3 has 17 amino acids. As DNA, the CDR3 is TGTGCCAAGGAGGGTCTTAATGGGAGGGAAGCTGGAAACACCATATATTTT. This codes for CAKEGLNGREAGNTIYF.

This chain connects TRBV6-5 to TRBJ1-1; weak D call: TRBD1 (5 bases). CDR1 is MNHEY and CDR2 is SVGAGI in the germline V gene. The CDR3 has 13 amino acids. Deletions cut 10 bases from V and 4 bases from J, with 16 bases between. The CDR3 here is CATAFGGGTEAFF. For the CDR3, the DNA is TGTGCCACCGCGTTCGGGGGGGGCACTGAAGCTTTCTTT.

Here the CDR3 reads CASSPSLDTQYF. For the CDR3, the DNA is TGTGCCAGCTCACCATCGTTAGATACGCAGTATTTT. V gene TRBV18 combines with J gene TRBJ2-3; unclear D gene. Germline-derived CDR1 and CDR2 are KGHSH and LQKENI. The V end was cut by 2 bases, the J end by 5 bases, with 5 bases between. CDR3 length equals 12 residues.

This clone was counted once. The chain links TRBV7-9 to TRBJ1-2; D is perhaps TRBD1 (6 bases). The CDR3 runs 14 residues. CDR1 SEHNR and CDR2 FQNEAQ come from the germline V gene (reference sequence). V lost 5 bases and J 2 bases, leaving 12 bases between the germline ends. The CDR3 loop reads CASSPDRNNYGYTF. In nucleotides, the CDR3 is TGTGCCAGCAGCCCAGACAGGAACAACTATGGCTACACCTTC. The whole variable domain, remainder taken from reference TRBV7-9 and TRBJ1-2, is DTGVSQNPRHKITKRGQNVTFRCDPISEHNRLYWYRQTLGQGPEFLTYFQNEAQLEKSRLLSDRFSAERPKGSFSTLEIQRTEQGDSAMYLCASSPDRNNYGYTFGSGTRLTVV.

This chain connects TRBV7-9 to TRBJ1-1, with unresolved D. Looked up from germline, CDR1 is SEHNR and CDR2 is FQNEAQ (reference sequence). V gave up 3 bases and J gave up 6 bases, with 11 bases separating them. This CDR3 spans 13 amino acids. The CDR3 region has the DNA TGTGCCAGCAGCTTGAGGTCCGCCTCTGAAGCTTTCTTT. As protein: CASSLRSASEAFF.

V and J are TRBV18 and TRBJ1-2, with 9 positions matching TRBD1. CDR1 is KGHSH and CDR2 is LQKENI in the germline V gene. This CDR3 contains 16 residues. Trimming cost V 3 bases and J 5 bases; bases outside gene matches: 10. This CDR3 reads CASSPKRTGETYGYTF. The CDR3 coding sequence is TGTGCCAGCTCACCTAAGAGGACAGGGGAAACTTATGGCTACACCTTC.

V usage is TRBV12-3 or TRBV12-4 and J usage is TRBJ1-6; 7 positions match TRBD1. This CDR3 is 11 amino acids long. V lost 6 bases to trimming and J lost 16 bases; unmatched junction nucleotides: 6. In nucleotides, the CDR3 is TGTGCCAGCAGCCTGGGACAGCTACTCCACTTT. Translation gives CASSLGQLLHF.

The V call is TRBV2, the J call TRBJ2-7; 9 nucleotides agree with TRBD2. Trimming removed 6 bases from V and 6 bases from J; junction bases left unmatched: 9. This CDR3 is 14 amino acids long. Germline loops: CDR1 SNHLY, CDR2 FYNNEI. The CDR3 loop reads CASRGLAAGVEQYF. The DNA for the CDR3 is TGTGCCAGCAGGGGACTAGCCGCCGGGGTCGAGCAGTACTTC.

The chain couples TRBV12-3 or TRBV12-4 to TRBJ1-5; a weak D match, TRBD1 (5 bases). Trimming removed 6 bases from V and 5 bases from J, with 11 bases in between. The CDR3 totals 13 residues. The CDR3 DNA follows: TGTGCCAGCAGGGGGACTCAGGATCAGCCCCAGCATTTT. Amino acids: CASRGTQDQPQHF.

The CDR3 spells CASSPGVAGLAGNEQFF. The CDR3 nucleotides read TGCGCCAGCAGCCCTGGAGTCGCGGGACTAGCGGGGAATGAGCAGTTCTTC. The chain employs TRBV5-1 and TRBJ2-1; 13 nucleotides align to TRBD2. The CDR3 runs to 17 residues. The V gene's germline CDR1 is SGHRS and CDR2 YFSETQ. The V gene end was trimmed by 4 bases and the J gene end by 7 bases; junction bases not matched to a gene: 11.

This clone was recorded once. This sequence joins TRBV7-8 and TRBJ1-1; tentatively, D is TRBD1 (6 bases). The germline V gene has CDR1 SGHVS and CDR2 FQNEAQ. V lost 4 bases to trimming and J lost 11 bases, with 17 bases between them. CDR3 length: 13 residues. In DNA, the CDR3 is TGTGCCAGCAGCTCCCCGGACAGTCCCGGGGCTTTCTTT. Translated, it gives CASSSPDSPGAFF.

In DNA, the CDR3 is TGTGCCACCAGCAGAGAGGTGGGGCTAAGGGAAAAACTGTTTTTT. This sequence encodes CATSREVGLREKLFF. J is TRBJ1-4 and V is TRBV15; D is possibly TRBD1 (5 bases). This CDR3 is built from 15 residues. The V end lost 0 bases, the J end lost 8 bases, and 13 bases lay between the germline ends. Germline CDR1 is LNHNV and CDR2 is YYDKDF (reference sequence).

The genes are TRBV5-1 and TRBJ2-5; tentatively, D is TRBD1 (6 bases). From germline, CDR1 is SGHRS and CDR2 YFSETQ. V was clipped by 4 bases and J by 5 bases, with 15 bases between them. The CDR3 sequence is 14 residues long. The DNA for the CDR3 is TGCGCCAGCAGCCTCTACAGGGCAGGGGAGACCCAGTACTTC. This sequence encodes CASSLYRAGETQYF. Based on the CDR3 plus reference TRBV5-1 and TRBJ2-5, the full variable domain is KAGVTQTPRYLIKTRGQQVTLSCSPISGHRSVSWYQQTPGQGLQFLFEYFSETQRNKGNFPGRFSGRQFSNSRSEMNVSTLELGDSALYLCASSLYRAGETQYFGPGTRLLVL.

This chain connects TRBV7-9 to TRBJ1-1; 9 positions match TRBD1. The CDR3 is made up of 16 amino acids. The ends lost 4 bases at V and 3 bases at J; junction bases unmatched: 9. Germline V lookup: CDR1 SEHNR, CDR2 FQNEAQ (reference sequence). CDR3 bases: TGTGCCAGCAGCTGGTCTCGGACAGGGGAGGACACTGAAGCTTTCTTT. Encoded protein: CASSWSRTGEDTEAFF.

As concerns this clone: Relative to the germline gene, one junction end is altered; a read error may explain this. J is TRBJ1-1 and V is TRBV2; 7 nucleotides match TRBD1. The CDR3 has 8 residues. Germline V gives CDR1 SNHLY, CDR2 FYNNEI. CDR3 nucleotide sequence: TGTGCCAGCAGCTCAGGGGGATTT. This codes for CASSSGGF.

V gene TRBV5-6 combines with J gene TRBJ1-5; D is perhaps TRBD1 (6 bases). Germline V gene lookup returns CDR1 SGHDT and CDR2 YYEEEE. V lost 3 bases and J lost 2, with 21 bases in between. This CDR3 region has 18 residues. The CDR3 coding sequence is TGTGCCAGCAGCTGGGGTCCAGGGACAATCGGGGGCAATCAGCCCCAGCATTTT. It is translated as CASSWGPGTIGGNQPQHF. Together with reference TRBV5-6 and TRBJ1-5, the CDR3 gives the full variable domain: DAGVTQSPTHLIKTRGQQVTLRCSPKSGHDTVSWYQQALGQGPQFIFQYYEEEERQRGNFPDRFSGHQFPNYSSELNVNALLLGDSALYLCASSWGPGTIGGNQPQHFGDGTRLSIL.